A selection of T cell receptor beta chains follows, all from one sample in a study of siplizumab effects on memory and regulatory T cells. Assay: immunoSEQ multiplex PCR; the TCRdb copy retains only in-frame clones and omits some. The sample lists 80,000 to 130,000 clones, 94% seen once, with roughly 0.62% in the top ten. Specimen: Tregs sorted from blood. All receptors come from a human donor in good health. Both conserved end residues are part of each CDR3. The order of the fields is D gene, V gene, J gene, clone size, CDR3 DNA, CDR3 protein. The D gene is left open where the match is weak. The size field is filled for only some rows; it gives once, few, many or a size class.

TRBD2,TRBV6-6,TRBJ2-7,-,TGTGCCAGCAGTTCTAGCGGGAGAGTATACGAGCAGTACTTC,CASSSSGRVYEQYF
-,TRBV30,TRBJ2-3,few,TGTGCCTGGAACTGGCAGGGCCCAGATACGCAGTATTTT,CAWNWQGPDTQYF
-,TRBV2,TRBJ2-5,-,TGTGCCAGCACGGGGCAAGAGACCCAGTACTTC,CASTGQETQYF
TRBD2,TRBV30,TRBJ2-2,-,TGTGCCTGGAACCGGGACTATTACACCGGGGAGCTGTTTTTT,CAWNRDYYTGELFF
TRBD1,TRBV19,TRBJ1-1,-,TGTGCCAGTAGTCCACAGGGGGTATCTGAAGCTTTCTTT,CASSPQGVSEAFF
TRBD1,TRBV10-3,TRBJ2-3,-,TGTGCCACAGGACAGGGCCCTCCTACAGATACGCAGTATTTT,CATGQGPPTDTQYF
-,TRBV28,TRBJ2-3,-,TGTGCCAGCATGGTCGGAGGGGGGACGGGTACGCAGTATTTT,CASMVGGGTGTQYF
-,TRBV25-1,TRBJ1-1,few,TGTGCCAGCAGGGACGGCGAAGCTTTCTTT,CASRDGEAFF
TRBD2,TRBV11-2,TRBJ2-2,-,TGTGCCAGCAGCTCCGTTAGGGGACTAGCGGGAGGGGAGCTGTTTTTT,CASSSVRGLAGGELFF
TRBD1,TRBV9,TRBJ1-4,-,TGTGCCAGCAGCGTAGGGGGACAGTGGAATGAAAAACTGTTTTTT,CASSVGGQWNEKLFF
TRBD2,TRBV19,TRBJ2-3,-,TGTGCCAGTAGTATTATGAGCGGGAGGGCCTTAGATACGCAGTATTTT,CASSIMSGRALDTQYF
-,TRBV7-3,TRBJ2-7,-,TGTGCCAGCAGCTTAGACCACTACGAGCAGTACTTC,CASSLDHYEQYF
TRBD1,TRBV18,TRBJ2-3,-,TGTGCCAGCTCACCAGGGGGACAGGGGTCAGATACGCAGTATTTT,CASSPGGQGSDTQYF
TRBD1,TRBV19,TRBJ1-2,-,TGTGCCAGTACCCAGGAGCAGGGGGCCTTTAACTATGGCTACACCTTC,CASTQEQGAFNYGYTF
TRBD2,TRBV5-1,TRBJ2-3,-,TGCGCCAGCAGCCTTGGGACTAGCGGGAGGGCCTTAGATACGCAGTATTTT,CASSLGTSGRALDTQYF
-,TRBV7-9,TRBJ2-3,few,TGTGCCAGCAGCCAGCCCCTAGGGACGGGCGAAAGGGCAGATACGCAGTATTTT,CASSQPLGTGERADTQYF
-,TRBV5-1,TRBJ2-7,-,TGCGCCAGCAGGGGTGATAACTCCTACGAGCAGTACTTC,CASRGDNSYEQYF
-,TRBV19,TRBJ1-3,once,TGTGCCAGTAGTACCGGGACAACCTCTGGAAACACCATATATTTT,CASSTGTTSGNTIYF
-,TRBV7-2,TRBJ2-1,-,TGTGCCAGCAGCTTAGTAGTCCGGAGCCATGAGCAGTTCTTC,CASSLVVRSHEQFF
TRBD2,TRBV18,TRBJ2-1,-,TGTGCCAGCTCACTTAGCGGGAGCGGAGTTATTGAGCAGTTCTTC,CASSLSGSGVIEQFF
TRBD1,TRBV27,TRBJ1-2,-,TGTGCCAGCAGGGCGACAGGGATTGTTTTTGGCTACACCTTC,CASRATGIVFGYTF
TRBD2,TRBV11-2,TRBJ2-1,-,TGTGCCAGCAGCCAGGGACTAGTTTCCTACAATGAGCAGTTCTTC,CASSQGLVSYNEQFF
-,TRBV5-8,TRBJ1-2,once,TGTGCCAGCAGCTTAGGTATAAGGGGTTCCGGCTACACCTTC,CASSLGIRGSGYTF
-,TRBV20-1,TRBJ2-1,-,TGCAGTGCTAGAGATGATCGGAAGCAGTTCTTC,CSARDDRKQFF
-,TRBV4-1,TRBJ1-5,once,TGCGCCAGCAGCCAAGGGGCTAGGCTCGGTCAGCCCCAGCATTTT,CASSQGARLGQPQHF
-,TRBV6-5,TRBJ1-2,-,TGTGCCAGCAGCAGTACACCTGCTAACTATGGCTACACCTTC,CASSSTPANYGYTF
TRBD1,TRBV15,TRBJ2-3,-,TGTGCCACCAGCAGGGGATACAGGGGGCCTACAGATACGCAGTATTTT,CATSRGYRGPTDTQYF
-,TRBV5-6,TRBJ2-4,-,TGTGCCAGCAGCCCCTCGGCAGGGTCGAGCATTCAGTACTTC,CASSPSAGSSIQYF
-,TRBV21-1,TRBJ2-7,-,TGTGCCAGCAGCACAGAAAGGGGCGAGCAGTACTTC,CASSTERGEQYF
-,TRBV27,TRBJ2-7,-,TGTGCCAGCAGCCGCGGACGACAAACCTACGAGCAGTACTTC,CASSRGRQTYEQYF
-,TRBV7-9,TRBJ2-1,-,TGTGCCAGCAGCGCCTCCCCCTACAATGAGCAGTTCTTC,CASSASPYNEQFF
-,TRBV9,TRBJ2-3,once,TGTGCCAGCAGCGTTGTGGGAGGAACCACAGATACGCAGTATTTT,CASSVVGGTTDTQYF
-,TRBV15,TRBJ1-1,-,TGTGCCACCAGCAGAGGTCGACAGAACACTGAAGCTTTCTTT,CATSRGRQNTEAFF
-,TRBV11-2,TRBJ1-1,-,TGTGCCAGCAGCAAATATTTAACGAACAGGGTGCGGAGGAACACTGAAGCTTTCTTT,CASSKYLTNRVRRNTEAFF
-,TRBV7-8,TRBJ1-1,-,TGTGCCAGCAGCCACCTCGGGCGAAGGAACACTGAAGCTTTCTTT,CASSHLGRRNTEAFF
-,TRBV6-6,TRBJ2-7,-,TGTGCCAGCAGTTACGACAGTTCCTACGAGCAGTACTTC,CASSYDSSYEQYF
-,TRBV30,TRBJ1-4,-,TGTGCCTGGAGGGGCGGGGTTCATAATGAAAAACTGTTTTTT,CAWRGGVHNEKLFF
TRBD2,TRBV5-1,TRBJ2-5,-,TGCGCCAGCAGCTTGGCGGGGGGGCATGAGGAGACCCAGTACTTC,CASSLAGGHEETQYF
-,TRBV19,TRBJ1-2,-,TGTGCCAGTAGTATATTGGGGTATGGAGATGGCTACACCTTC,CASSILGYGDGYTF
TRBD1,TRBV7-9,TRBJ2-7,-,TGTGCCAGCAGCTTACAGGGGGTGGGTGAGCAGTACTTC,CASSLQGVGEQYF
-,TRBV7-3,TRBJ2-5,-,TGTGCCAGCAGCTACGGTAGTTTGGAGACCCAGTACTTC,CASSYGSLETQYF
-,TRBV30,TRBJ2-6,-,TGTGCCTGGAGTGTACCTGGGGCCAACGTCCTGACTTTC,CAWSVPGANVLTF
-,TRBV5-5,TRBJ2-7,-,TGTGCCAGCAGTCTAGAAGCGGCAAAGGTAACCTACGAGCAGTACTTC,CASSLEAAKVTYEQYF
-,TRBV5-1,TRBJ1-6,-,TGCGCCAGCAGATGGGGGTCACCCCTCCACTTT,CASRWGSPLHF
-,TRBV11-3,TRBJ2-2,-,TGTGCCAGCAGCCCTCACGGGTTCTCGAACACCGGGGAGCTGTTTTTT,CASSPHGFSNTGELFF
-,TRBV7-6,TRBJ2-7,-,TGTGCCAGCGCATCAACGAGCCAGAACGAGCAGTACTTC,CASASTSQNEQYF
TRBD2,TRBV28,TRBJ2-7,-,TGTGCCAGCAGTTCAGCGGGACTAGCGGGAGGTCAGTACGAGCAGTACTTC,CASSSAGLAGGQYEQYF
-,TRBV19,TRBJ1-3,-,TGTGCCAGTAGTACCTCCGACAGACTCCTCTCTGGAAACACCATATATTTT,CASSTSDRLLSGNTIYF